The present T cell receptor beta chain was sequenced within a study of post-analysis software for immune sequencing data. Study findings and constraints: Under F measure analysis, samples from one preparation batch co-clustered strongly.

This clonotype was observed a few times. Its antigen is not identified. TCR beta cDNA libraries had unique molecular identifiers. Out of roughly 0.95 to 11 million T cells, a few hundred thousand cDNA molecules were generated. A single record per CDR3 protein comes from TCRdb applying MiXCR to the PCR reads. The table shows roughly 730,000 distinct CDR3 sequences, with roughly 27% occurring only once. Material for sequencing was blood. The clonotype comes from a girl aged 10-17 years with multiple sclerosis.

CDR3 DNA sequence: TGCGGGACCCGGGGGGGTCGAGTTGAGCAGTTCTTC. Amino acid sequence: CGTRGGRVEQFF. This rearrangement joins TRBV20-1 to TRBJ2-1; 8 bases are a match to TRBD2. The CDR3 extends over 12 amino acids. The germline V gene has CDR1 DFQATT and CDR2 SNEGSKA (reference sequence).